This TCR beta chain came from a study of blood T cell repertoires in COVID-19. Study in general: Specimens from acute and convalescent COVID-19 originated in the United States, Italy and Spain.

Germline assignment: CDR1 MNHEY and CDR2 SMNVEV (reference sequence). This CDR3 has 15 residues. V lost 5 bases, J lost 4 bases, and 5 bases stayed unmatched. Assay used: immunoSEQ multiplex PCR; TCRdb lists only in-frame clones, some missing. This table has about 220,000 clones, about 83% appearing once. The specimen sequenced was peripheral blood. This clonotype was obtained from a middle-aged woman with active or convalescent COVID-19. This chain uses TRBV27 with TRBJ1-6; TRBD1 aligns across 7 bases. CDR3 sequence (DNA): TGTGCCAGCAGTAAGGGGGACAGATATAATTCACCCCTCCACTTT. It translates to CASSKGDRYNSPLHF.